This TCR beta chain appears in the sequencing data of a study of blood T cell repertoires in COVID-19. Whole-study context: Samples came from the United States, Italy and Spain, spanning acute and convalescent COVID-19.

Germline V gene lookup returns CDR1 SGDLS and CDR2 YYNGEE. The CDR3 loop spans 14 amino acids. V shed 3 bases and J 3 bases; nucleotides not matched to a gene: 2. Clones were sequenced by immunoSEQ multiplex PCR, and TCRdb holds only the in-frame ones, with some missing. The sample consists of approximately 250,000 clones, 88% of them appearing once. Recruitment covered about 25 US areas and drew participants whose ages spanned roughly 18 to 90 years. Within 2 weeks before study entry, exposed participants met a COVID-19 case. The sequence was collected from a woman aged 35 to 49 who had been exposed to COVID-19. This chain connects TRBV9 to TRBJ1-5; 8 nucleotides match TRBD1. The material sequenced was PBMCs or T cells enriched from blood (not recorded which). The CDR3 region is CASSGTGFNQPQHF. The CDR3 nucleotides are TGTGCCAGCAGCGGGACAGGGTTCAATCAGCCCCAGCATTTT.